These 16 T cell receptor beta chains were all obtained from the same sample, sequenced in a study of blood T cells in healthy people across ages. Using a J-beta primer mix together with a sample-barcoded 5' primer, a second PCR was run for roughly 6 to 12 cycles. TCRdb itself ran the 5' RACE reads through MiXCR, one entry per CDR3 protein. The profile shows 1.5 million to 2 million distinct CDR3 sequences, around 48% of them singletons. Sequenced input: blood. The source is a woman aged 40 to 50 in good health.

V gene TRBV20-1 combines with J gene TRBJ2-3; D remains unclear. This CDR3 is built from 12 residues. V lost 1 base to trimming and J lost 9 bases, with 11 bases between them. Germline CDR1 reads DFQATT; CDR2 reads SNEGSKA (reference sequence). The CDR3 region is CSARGPRETQYF. The DNA for the CDR3 is TGCAGTGCTAGAGGACCGCGAGAAACGCAGTATTTT.

This clonotype was seen many times. The chain recombines TRBV6-2 or TRBV6-3 with TRBJ2-5; 7 bases are a match to TRBD1. The CDR3 extends over 16 amino acids. V lost 0 bases and J lost 2; bases outside the gene matches: 6. Germline CDR1 MNHEY, CDR2 SVGEGT. The CDR3 bases are TGTGCCAGCAGTTACTCCACCCGGGACAGTCAAGAGACCCAGTACTTC. Its protein product is CASSYSTRDSQETQYF.

The sample holds a few counts of this clonotype. V and J are TRBV7-2 and TRBJ2-3; D might be TRBD2 (6 bases). The CDR3 length is 14 residues. V was pared by 7 bases and J by 5 bases, with 16 bases between. CDR1 is SGHTA and CDR2 is FQGNSA in the germline V gene. CDR3 protein: CASINPRERDTQYF. For the CDR3, the DNA is TGTGCCAGCATTAATCCTCGGGAGCGAGATACGCAGTATTTT.

The chain employs TRBV10-3 and TRBJ2-1; D may be TRBD1 or TRBD2 (5 bases each). Between the trimmed V and J ends, which lost 7 bases and 5 bases, there was a span of 12 bases. CDR3 length equals 13 residues. The V gene's germline CDR1 is ENHRY and CDR2 SYGVKD. The CDR3 region is CAITGTTNNEQFF. The CDR3 nucleotides are TGTGCCATCACGGGGACGACCAACAATGAGCAGTTCTTC.

This rearrangement joins TRBV20-1 to TRBJ2-3; no reliable D call. Between the trimmed V and J ends, which lost 0 bases and 2 bases, there was a span of 12 bases. Germline V gene data show CDR1 as DFQATT and CDR2 as SNEGSKA (reference sequence). This CDR3 is 15 amino acids long. The DNA for the CDR3 is TGCAGTGCTAGAGACAGGACGATTAACACAGATACGCAGTATTTT. It codes for CSARDRTINTDTQYF.

The chain uses TRBV4-2 and TRBJ2-2, with TRBD2 matching 9 bases. Trimming cost V 2 bases and J 0 bases; bases outside gene matches: 10. The CDR3 has 19 residues. Germline-derived CDR1 and CDR2 are LGHNA and YNFKEQ. Written as DNA, the CDR3 is TGTGCCAGCAGCCAAAGATTGGGTAGCGGGGGAGCGAACACCGGGGAGCTGTTTTTT. Translated: CASSQRLGSGGANTGELFF.

This clonotype has just a few counts. This chain connects TRBV5-6 to TRBJ2-4; D tentatively fits TRBD1 or TRBD2 (5 bases each). The CDR3 extends over 16 amino acids. Per germline, CDR1 SGHDT and CDR2 YYEEEE. V was clipped by 1 base and J by 8 bases, with 19 bases between them. CDR3 sequence: CASSLLGADPNDIQYF. The CDR3 DNA reads TGTGCCAGCAGCTTGCTCGGGGCAGACCCTAATGACATTCAGTACTTC.

The chain carries TRBV5-1 and TRBJ2-5, with D tentatively TRBD2 (5 bases). V lost 5 bases to trimming and J lost 4 bases, with 15 bases between them. The CDR3 covers 14 residues. From germline, CDR1 is SGHRS and CDR2 YFSETQ. The CDR3 protein is CASRADSTRETQYF. Written as DNA, the CDR3 is TGCGCCAGCAGGGCGGACTCAACCCGAGAGACCCAGTACTTC.

Points on this clonotype: A much larger clone differs from this one at a single base, so this may be a read error. This chain uses TRBV11-2 with TRBJ2-3, with D perhaps matching TRBD1 (5 bases). The CDR3 is made up of 15 amino acids. The germline gives CDR1 SGHAT, CDR2 FQNNGV. In DNA, the CDR3 is TGTGCCAGCAGCTTAGATGGGGCAGCCACAGATACGCTGTATTTT. Protein sequence: CASSLDGAATDTLYF.

The V and J genes are TRBV11-2 and TRBJ2-5; 7 bases agree with TRBD1. Germline values: CDR1 SGHAT, CDR2 FQNNGV. The ends lost 0 bases at V and 0 bases at J; junction bases unmatched: 7. The CDR3 has 17 amino acids. CDR3 region: CASSLETTGAYQETQYF. CDR3 DNA: TGTGCCAGCAGCTTAGAAACCACAGGGGCTTACCAAGAGACCCAGTACTTC.

CDR3 loop: CSVEDRRHNANYGYTF. In nucleotides, the CDR3 is TGCAGCGTTGAAGATCGTAGGCACAATGCTAACTATGGCTACACCTTC. The rearrangement joins TRBV29-1 to TRBJ1-2; D remains ambiguous. Germline CDR1 is SQVTM and CDR2 is ANQGSEA. There are 16 residues in the CDR3. The V end lost 0 bases, the J end lost 0 bases, and 14 bases lay between the germline ends.

The chain couples TRBV6-2 or TRBV6-3 to TRBJ2-1, with 8 nucleotides matching TRBD2. J was trimmed by 8 bases and V by 0 bases; bases with no gene match: 6. Per germline, CDR1 MNHEY and CDR2 SVGEGT. The CDR3 totals 15 residues. CDR3 nucleotides: TGTGCCAGCAGTTACTCCGCGGGACTAGGCTATGAGCAGTTCTTC. This gives the protein CASSYSAGLGYEQFF.

The chain couples TRBV20-1 to TRBJ2-1; D is perhaps TRBD2 (5 bases). This CDR3 is 15 amino acids long. Germline V gene sequence: CDR1 DFQATT, CDR2 SNEGSKA (reference sequence). The V and J ends lost 1 base and 6 bases respectively, with 16 bases between them. CDR3 DNA sequence: TGCAGTGCTAGAGGGAGGAGTAGAGCTCGCAATGAGCAGTTCTTC. Protein: CSARGRSRARNEQFF.

The rearrangement uses TRBV15 and TRBJ2-3; D might be TRBD2 (7 bases). The CDR3 runs 17 residues. V lost 5 bases and J lost 5, with 23 bases in between. Germline CDR1 LNHNV, CDR2 YYDKDF (reference sequence). The CDR3 DNA sequence: TGTGCCACCAGCTTCCCCCTGGGCGGGGGCGCACGAGATACGCAGTATTTT. Encoded protein: CATSFPLGGGARDTQYF.

This clonotype was seen a few times. V is TRBV19 and J is TRBJ2-4; 9 nucleotides match TRBD1. The tail of the sequence fits TRBJ2-7 better, so the J call may be wrong. Germline values: CDR1 LNHDA, CDR2 SQIVND (reference sequence). The CDR3 sequence is 15 residues long. This CDR3 is CASSATGQGLDEQYF. The CDR3 bases are TGTGCCAGTAGCGCAACGGGACAGGGATTGGACGAGCAGTACTTC.

This chain links TRBV11-2 with TRBJ2-1; 7 bases map to TRBD1. V gave up 7 bases and J gave up 6 bases; unmatched junction bases: 12. The CDR3 is 15 residues long. Germline V CDR1 and CDR2: SGHAT, FQNNGV. The chain's CDR3 is CASKDGQVWGNEQFF. CDR3 in DNA: TGTGCCAGCAAAGACGGACAGGTATGGGGCAATGAGCAGTTCTTC.